Below, 27 T cell receptor beta chains from the same sample are listed, as sequenced in a study of blood T cell repertoires in COVID-19. Sequencing used immunoSEQ multiplex PCR; TCRdb keeps in-frame clones, though not all of them. This sample has 130,000 or so clones, with about 86% found just once. The source material was peripheral blood. These receptors were collected from a man older than 75 with active or convalescent COVID-19.

This clone is a singleton in its sample. This chain uses TRBV5-5 with TRBJ1-6, with D tentatively TRBD1 (6 bases). The V gene's germline CDR1 is SGHKS and CDR2 YYEKEE (reference sequence). V gave up 1 base and J gave up 8 bases, with 13 bases separating them. The CDR3 runs to 15 residues. DNA for the CDR3: TGTGCCAGCAGCTTGTTTCAGGGGAGGGATTCACCCCTCCACTTT. Translated: CASSLFQGRDSPLHF.

The chain links TRBV7-6 to TRBJ2-3; 9 positions agree with TRBD2. The V gene end was trimmed by 5 bases and the J gene end by 2 bases; junction bases not matched to a gene: 11. The CDR3 runs 17 residues. Germline lookup yields CDR1 SGHVS and CDR2 FNYEAQ. The CDR3 sequence: CASSQIIAGEITDTQYF. Written as DNA, the CDR3 is TGTGCCAGCAGCCAAATCATAGCGGGGGAGATCACAGATACGCAGTATTTT. Full variable domain (remainder filled in from reference TRBV7-6 and TRBJ2-3): GAGVSQSPRYKVTKRGQDVALRCDPISGHVSLYWYRQALGQGPEFLTYFNYEAQQDKSGLPNDRFSAERPEGSISTLTIQRTEQRDSAMYRCASSQIIAGEITDTQYFGPGTRLTVL.

The V and J genes are TRBV19 and TRBJ1-1; TRBD1 agrees at 10 bases. J lost 0 bases, V lost 4 bases, and 5 bases had no gene match. Per germline, CDR1 LNHDA and CDR2 SQIVND (reference sequence). This CDR3 has 16 residues. Here the CDR3 reads CASSNGQGVVNTEAFF. In nucleotides, the CDR3 is TGTGCCAGTAGTAACGGACAGGGGGTTGTGAACACTGAAGCTTTCTTT.

The rearrangement joins TRBV9 to TRBJ1-2; D possibly corresponds to TRBD1 (6 bases). CDR3 length: 15 amino acids. V was clipped by 4 bases and J by 4 bases, with 17 bases between them. CDR1 is SGDLS, CDR2 YYNGEE, per germline. The CDR3 DNA follows: TGTGCCAGCAGCCCAGAACCAGGGGCGGTCTATGGCTACACCTTC. Translation gives CASSPEPGAVYGYTF.

The gene calls are TRBV5-4 and TRBJ2-2, with D possibly being TRBD1 (5 bases). In germline, CDR1 is SGHNT, CDR2 YYREEE (reference sequence). Trimming left V 1 base short and J 5 bases short, with 9 bases between. The CDR3 contains 14 residues. The CDR3 DNA follows: TGTGCCAGCAGCTTGTGGGCAGGGACCGGGGAGCTGTTTTTT. Translating it yields CASSLWAGTGELFF.

CDR3 loop: CASSPPKGTSGITDTQYF. The CDR3 bases are TGTGCCAGCTCACCACCCAAGGGGACTAGCGGAATCACAGATACGCAGTATTTT. The rearrangement uses TRBV18 and TRBJ2-3, with TRBD2 matching over 11 bases. CDR1 and CDR2 (germline): KGHSH, LQKENI. The trim removed 0 bases at V and 2 bases at J, leaving 7 bases unmatched. CDR3 length: 18 amino acids.

The V gene is TRBV5-1, the J gene TRBJ1-2, with D perhaps TRBD1 (5 bases). Trimming stripped 0 bases from V and 8 bases from J, with 8 bases between. The CDR3 is 12 residues long. Germline-derived CDR1 and CDR2 are SGHRS and YFSETQ. The CDR3 protein is CASSLEDMGYTF. The CDR3 DNA reads TGCGCCAGCAGCTTGGAGGACATGGGCTACACCTTC.

The V call is TRBV7-8, the J call TRBJ1-1; D gene uncertain. The V end lost 3 bases, the J end lost 4 bases, and 18 bases lay between the germline ends. The CDR3 sequence is 16 residues long. The germline V gene has CDR1 SGHVS and CDR2 FQNEAQ. The DNA of the CDR3 is TGTGCCAGCAGCTTTGTCGAGAGAGGCCGCGGCACTGAAGCTTTCTTT. Translated: CASSFVERGRGTEAFF.

The genes are TRBV6-6 and TRBJ2-1; tentative D call: TRBD1 (6 bases). The CDR3 spans 14 residues. V was pared by 0 bases and J by 6 bases, with 9 bases between. Germline loops: CDR1 MNHNY, CDR2 SVGAGI (reference sequence). The CDR3 region is CASSYSLQGNEQFF. For the CDR3, the DNA is TGTGCCAGCAGTTACTCATTACAGGGCAATGAGCAGTTCTTC.

This clone was detected only a few times. V and J are TRBV27 and TRBJ2-1; 10 bases agree with TRBD1. The CDR3 totals 14 residues. The ends lost 7 bases at V and 3 bases at J; junction bases unmatched: 3. The germline V gene encodes CDR1 MNHEY and CDR2 SMNVEV (reference sequence). The CDR3 bases are TGTGCCAGCAAGGGACAGGGGAACTACAATGAGCAGTTCTTC. Protein product: CASKGQGNYNEQFF.

This chain joins TRBV2 and TRBJ2-7, with a weak D call TRBD1 (6 bases). Per the germline V gene, CDR1 is SNHLY and CDR2 is FYNNEI. V was pared by 2 bases and J by 2 bases, with 13 bases between. The CDR3 is 15 residues long. CDR3 DNA sequence: TGTGCCAGCAGTGAAAGGGGGTCAGTGGCCTACGAGCAGTACTTC. Translation: CASSERGSVAYEQYF.

The gene calls are TRBV13 and TRBJ2-5; D possibly corresponds to TRBD1 (6 bases). CDR3 length: 15 residues. The V gene's germline CDR1 is PRHDT and CDR2 FYEKMQ (reference sequence). Trimming took 4 bases from V and 2 from J, leaving 14 bases between them. The CDR3 sequence: CASSSRTVLQETQYF. CDR3 DNA sequence: TGTGCCAGCAGCTCCAGGACAGTTTTACAAGAGACCCAGTACTTC.

V is TRBV5-4 and J is TRBJ2-5; TRBD1 agrees at 12 bases. The CDR3 covers 19 residues. The ends lost 0 bases at V and 5 bases at J; junction bases unmatched: 14. Germline V gene lookup returns CDR1 SGHNT and CDR2 YYREEE (reference sequence). CDR3 amino acids: CASSLGRDRGLPGKETQYF. The CDR3 DNA reads TGTGCCAGCAGCTTGGGCCGGGACAGGGGGCTCCCGGGGAAGGAGACCCAGTACTTC.

The gene calls are TRBV7-2 and TRBJ2-5, with TRBD2 matching over 9 bases. Germline V CDR1 and CDR2: SGHTA, FQGNSA. CDR3 length: 18 amino acids. V gave up 5 bases and J gave up 5 bases; unmatched junction bases: 18. The CDR3 nucleotides read TGTGCCAGCAGCCTTCGCTTGGGTACGCTAGCGGGGTGGGAGACCCAGTACTTC. It yields the protein CASSLRLGTLAGWETQYF.

The chain carries TRBV20-1 and TRBJ1-5; D not resolved. Germline assignment: CDR1 DFQATT and CDR2 SNEGSKA (reference sequence). V lost 6 bases and J 4 bases, leaving 10 bases between the germline ends. The CDR3 loop spans 12 amino acids. The CDR3 DNA sequence: TGCAGTGCCAGTGGTGTAAATCAGCCCCAGCATTTT. This translates into CSASGVNQPQHF.

V and J are TRBV7-2 and TRBJ2-7; 7 nucleotides match TRBD1. The CDR3 contains 14 residues. Trimming at V came to 2 bases and at J to 1 base, leaving 2 bases not matched to a gene. Per the germline V gene, CDR1 is SGHTA and CDR2 is FQGNSA. CDR3 sequence (DNA): TGTGCCAGCAGCTTACGGGGACAGTCCTACGAGCAGTACTTC. Translating it yields CASSLRGQSYEQYF.

The CDR3: CASSSLAVITGELFF. CDR3 sequence (DNA): TGTGCCAGCAGCTCACTAGCGGTGATCACCGGGGAGCTGTTTTTT. The rearrangement links TRBV13 to TRBJ2-2; 8 nucleotides match TRBD2. In germline, CDR1 is PRHDT, CDR2 FYEKMQ (reference sequence). J lost 4 bases, V lost 4 bases, and 5 bases had no gene match. This CDR3 has 15 residues. Using reference TRBV13 and TRBJ2-2 for the parts outside the CDR3, the full variable domain is AAGVIQSPRHLIKEKRETATLKCYPIPRHDTVYWYQQGPGQDPQFLISFYEKMQSDKGSIPDRFSAQQFSDYHSELNMSSLELGDSALYFCASSSLAVITGELFFGEGSRLTVL.

The chain carries TRBV6-2 or TRBV6-3 and TRBJ2-1, with TRBD2 matching over 8 bases. The germline gives CDR1 MNHEY, CDR2 SVGEGT. The ends lost 2 bases at V and 5 bases at J; junction bases unmatched: 5. CDR3 length equals 15 residues. CDR3 region: CASSYQAGAHNEQFF. The CDR3 DNA reads as TGTGCCAGCAGTTACCAAGCGGGGGCCCACAATGAGCAGTTCTTC.

This chain joins TRBV6-5 and TRBJ2-3; unclear D gene. Trimming removed 6 bases from V and 5 bases from J, with 12 bases in between. Germline lookup yields CDR1 MNHEY and CDR2 SVGAGI. The CDR3 extends over 13 amino acids. The CDR3 here is CASSQTPKDTQYF. CDR3 DNA: TGTGCCAGCAGCCAAACACCGAAAGATACGCAGTATTTT.

This rearrangement joins TRBV7-2 to TRBJ1-1; D is uncertain. Germline CDR1 reads SGHTA; CDR2 reads FQGNSA. Trimming stripped 5 bases from V and 1 base from J, with 8 bases between. The CDR3 totals 13 residues. The CDR3 nucleotides read TGTGCCAGCAGCGCGAGGGAGAACACTGAAGCTTTCTTT. This gives the protein CASSARENTEAFF.

The rearrangement links TRBV6-6 to TRBJ2-5; TRBD2 aligns across 10 bases. V was clipped by 7 bases and J by 5 bases; unmatched bases: 10. CDR3 size: 15 residues. Germline values: CDR1 MNHNY, CDR2 SVGAGI (reference sequence). The DNA for the CDR3 is TGTGCCAGCACCACCGGGCTAGCGGGGGTTGAGACCCAGTACTTC. Residues: CASTTGLAGVETQYF.

The rearrangement uses TRBV3-1 (or the pseudogene TRBV3-2) and TRBJ1-4; 7 bases are shared with TRBD1. The CDR3 covers 14 residues. Trimming took 6 bases from V and 4 from J; bases not matched to a gene: 5. Germline V CDR1 and CDR2: LGHDT, YNNKEL (reference sequence). The CDR3 DNA reads TGTGCCAGCAGAAACAGGGGTGGTAATGAAAAACTGTTTTTT. Translated: CASRNRGGNEKLFF.

The chain is built from TRBV6-6 and TRBJ2-1, with 11 bases fitting TRBD1. Germline lookup yields CDR1 MNHNY and CDR2 SVGAGI (reference sequence). CDR3 size: 16 residues. With 0 bases clipped from V and 9 bases from J, the junction kept 7 bases outside the gene matches. The DNA for the CDR3 is TGTGCCAGCAGTTACTCGGTGGACAGGGGGCTGTTTGAGCAGTTCTTC. Its protein is CASSYSVDRGLFEQFF.

The V gene is TRBV7-9, the J gene TRBJ2-1, with D unclear. This CDR3 region has 14 residues. Germline lookup yields CDR1 SEHNR and CDR2 FQNEAQ (reference sequence). Trimming removed 1 base from V and 4 bases from J, with 8 bases in between. The CDR3 spells CASSLVGVYNEQFF. In DNA, the CDR3 is TGTGCCAGCAGCTTAGTTGGAGTTTACAATGAGCAGTTCTTC.

V usage is TRBV5-6 and J usage is TRBJ1-2; D call uncertain. This CDR3 region has 14 residues. Germline CDR1 SGHDT, CDR2 YYEEEE. Trimming shortened V by 4 bases and J by 2 bases, and 12 bases separated the two germline ends. The CDR3 region is CASSPGGLNYGYTF. The CDR3 coding sequence is TGTGCCAGCAGCCCCGGTGGGCTGAACTATGGCTACACCTTC.

The chain is built from TRBV19 and TRBJ1-2, with D perhaps matching TRBD1 (5 bases). The CDR3 length is 16 residues. Per germline, CDR1 LNHDA and CDR2 SQIVND (reference sequence). The V end lost 0 bases, the J end lost 8 bases, and 19 bases lay between the germline ends. CDR3 DNA sequence: TGTGCCAGTAGTATAGATCGGGGTCGGAGGGGCCGAGGCTACACCTTC. This translates into CASSIDRGRRGRGYTF. The full variable domain, completed using reference TRBV19 and TRBJ1-2, is DGGITQSPKYLFRKEGQNVTLSCEQNLNHDAMYWYRQDPGQGLRLIYYSQIVNDFQKGDIAEGYSVSREKKESFPLTVTSAQKNPTAFYLCASSIDRGRRGRGYTFGSGTRLTVV.

The V gene is TRBV18, the J gene TRBJ2-1, with 10 bases fitting TRBD2. V lost 3 bases and J lost 2; bases outside the gene matches: 7. The germline V gene encodes CDR1 KGHSH and CDR2 LQKENI. The CDR3 runs to 17 residues. CDR3 sequence reads: CASSPELAGAPYNEQFF. For the CDR3, the DNA is TGTGCCAGCTCACCCGAGCTAGCGGGGGCCCCCTACAATGAGCAGTTCTTC.